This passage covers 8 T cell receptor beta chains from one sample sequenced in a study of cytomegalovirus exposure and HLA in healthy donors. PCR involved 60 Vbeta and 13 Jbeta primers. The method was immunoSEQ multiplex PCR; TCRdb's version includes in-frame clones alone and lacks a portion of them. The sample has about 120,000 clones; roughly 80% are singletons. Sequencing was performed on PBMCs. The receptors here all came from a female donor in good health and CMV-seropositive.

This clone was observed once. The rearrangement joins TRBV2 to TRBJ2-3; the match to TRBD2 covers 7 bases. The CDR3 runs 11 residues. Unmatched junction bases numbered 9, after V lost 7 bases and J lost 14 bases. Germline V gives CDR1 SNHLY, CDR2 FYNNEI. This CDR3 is CASTSGGLGYF. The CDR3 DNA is TGTGCCAGCACTTCCGGGGGGTTGGGGTATTTT.

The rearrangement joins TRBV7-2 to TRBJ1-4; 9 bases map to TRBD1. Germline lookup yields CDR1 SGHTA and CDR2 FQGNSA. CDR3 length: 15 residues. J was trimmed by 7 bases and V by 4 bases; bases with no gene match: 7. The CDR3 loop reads CASSSGQGLGEKLFF. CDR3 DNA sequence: TGTGCCAGCAGCTCAGGACAGGGGCTGGGTGAAAAACTGTTTTTT.

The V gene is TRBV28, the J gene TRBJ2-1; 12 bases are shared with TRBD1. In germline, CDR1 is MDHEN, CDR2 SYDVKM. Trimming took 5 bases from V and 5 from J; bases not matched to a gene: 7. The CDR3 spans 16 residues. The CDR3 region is CASSPPGTGGHNEQFF. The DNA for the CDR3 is TGTGCCAGCAGTCCACCCGGGACAGGGGGCCACAATGAGCAGTTCTTC.

The DNA for the CDR3 is TGTGCCAGCAGCCGCGACAGGGGGAATGAAAAACTGTTTTTT. This translates into CASSRDRGNEKLFF. This sequence joins TRBV28 and TRBJ1-4; 9 positions match TRBD1. CDR3 length: 14 amino acids. V trimming: 6 bases; J trimming: 5 bases; junction bases outside the gene matches: 4. Per the germline V gene, CDR1 is MDHEN and CDR2 is SYDVKM.

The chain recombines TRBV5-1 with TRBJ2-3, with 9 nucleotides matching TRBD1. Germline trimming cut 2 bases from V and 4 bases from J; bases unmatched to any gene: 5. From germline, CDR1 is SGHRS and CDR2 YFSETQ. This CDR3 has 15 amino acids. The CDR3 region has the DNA TGCGCCAGCAGCTTAGTGGGACAGGGCCCAGATACGCAGTATTTT. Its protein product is CASSLVGQGPDTQYF.

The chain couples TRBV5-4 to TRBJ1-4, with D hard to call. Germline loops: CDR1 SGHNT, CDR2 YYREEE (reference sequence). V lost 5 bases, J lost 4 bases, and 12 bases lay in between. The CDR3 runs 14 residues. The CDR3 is CASSQKTGNEKLFF. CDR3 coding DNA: TGTGCCAGCAGTCAAAAGACGGGTAATGAAAAACTGTTTTTT.

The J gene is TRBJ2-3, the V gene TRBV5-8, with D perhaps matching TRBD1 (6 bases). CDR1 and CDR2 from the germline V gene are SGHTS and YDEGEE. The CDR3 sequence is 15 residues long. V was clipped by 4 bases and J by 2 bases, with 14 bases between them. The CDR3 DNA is TGTGCCAGCAGCCAGGTCCGGACAGACACAGATACGCAGTATTTT. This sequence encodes CASSQVRTDTDTQYF.

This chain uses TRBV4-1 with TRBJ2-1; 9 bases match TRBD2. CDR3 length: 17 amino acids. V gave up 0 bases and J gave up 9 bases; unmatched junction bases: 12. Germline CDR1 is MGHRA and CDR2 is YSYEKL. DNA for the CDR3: TGCGCCAGCAGCCAAGATCGGGCGGGGGGGCCGATGAGTGAGCAGTTCTTC. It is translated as CASSQDRAGGPMSEQFF.